What follows are 13 T cell receptor beta chains derived from one specimen sequenced in a study of control samples from healthy donors and cancer patients. Clones were sequenced by immunoSEQ multiplex PCR, and TCRdb holds only the in-frame ones, with some missing. The sample gives roughly 120,000 clones, around 89% of which show up once; about 2.5% is in the top ten. Specimen: blood. The receptors were sampled from a woman between 70 and 85 years old in good health.

The chain couples TRBV7-8 to TRBJ2-7; a possible D gene is TRBD2 (5 bases). The CDR3 covers 15 residues. Germline CDR1 reads SGHVS; CDR2 reads FQNEAQ. The ends were cut back, 6 bases at V and 2 bases at J, with 17 bases in the middle. CDR3 DNA sequence: TGTGCCAGCAGTCCCACCGGACTGTTGGCCTACGAGCAGTACTTC. Translating gives CASSPTGLLAYEQYF. Full variable domain (remainder filled in from reference TRBV7-8 and TRBJ2-7): GAGVSQSPRYKVAKRGQDVALRCDPISGHVSLFWYQQALGQGPEFLTYFQNEAQLDKSGLPSDRFFAERPEGSVSTLKIQRTQQEDSAVYLCASSPTGLLAYEQYFGPGTRLTVT.

The chain has TRBV29-1 and TRBJ2-2; a weak D match, TRBD2 (6 bases). Trimming shortened V by 4 bases and J by 1 base, and 16 bases separated the two germline ends. This CDR3 is 16 amino acids long. Germline CDR1 is SQVTM and CDR2 is ANQGSEA. The CDR3 DNA is TGCAGCGTTGGGCGGGGCGGGGACCAGAACACCGGGGAGCTGTTTTTT. Its translation: CSVGRGGDQNTGELFF.

In this sample, this clone turned up once. The chain employs TRBV15 and TRBJ1-2, with 8 bases that match TRBD1. The CDR3 is 16 amino acids. The trim removed 0 bases at V and 5 bases at J, leaving 8 bases unmatched. Germline V lookup: CDR1 LNHNV, CDR2 YYDKDF (reference sequence). DNA of the CDR3: TGTGCCACCAGCAGAGAAATTTACAGGGGGACGTATGGCTACACCTTC. This gives the protein CATSREIYRGTYGYTF.

This clone was counted once. V and J are TRBV14 and TRBJ1-3; D gene ambiguous. V dropped 4 bases and J dropped 0 bases, with 4 bases sitting between them. Per the germline V gene, CDR1 is SGHDN and CDR2 is FVKESK. The CDR3 covers 13 residues. The chain's CDR3 is CASSRYSGNTIYF. The DNA for the CDR3 is TGTGCCAGCAGCCGTTACTCTGGAAACACCATATATTTT.

The chain employs TRBV7-9 and TRBJ1-6, with D unclear. CDR1 is SEHNR and CDR2 is FQNEAQ in the germline V gene (reference sequence). This CDR3 contains 15 residues. Trimming took 2 bases from V and 6 from J, leaving 11 bases between them. The CDR3 DNA follows: TGTGCCAGCAGCTTAATGGGTGGTAGTAATTCACCCCTCCACTTT. It encodes CASSLMGGSNSPLHF.

The chain carries TRBV25-1 and TRBJ2-1, with D perhaps matching TRBD2 (5 bases). This CDR3 is 14 amino acids long. Germline V gene data show CDR1 as MGHDK and CDR2 as SYGVNS. V gave up 2 bases and J gave up 4 bases, with 9 bases separating them. CDR3 nucleotide sequence: TGTGCCAGCAGTGAAACCGGGATATACAATGAGCAGTTCTTC. Its translation: CASSETGIYNEQFF.

This chain joins TRBV6-2 or TRBV6-3 and TRBJ1-2, with D possibly matching TRBD1 (6 bases). Between the trimmed V and J ends, which lost 0 bases and 0 bases, there was a span of 14 bases. The CDR3 contains 17 residues. Germline-derived CDR1 and CDR2 are MNHEY and SVGEGT. The CDR3 is CASSYSSRQAPNYGYTF. DNA for the CDR3: TGTGCCAGCAGTTACTCCTCGCGACAGGCCCCTAACTATGGCTACACCTTC.

The chain carries TRBV4-2 and TRBJ2-7, with 9 bases identical to TRBD2. The CDR3 spans 14 residues. Per germline, CDR1 LGHNA and CDR2 YNFKEQ. After removal of 1 base from V and 4 bases from J, the junction contained 2 bases not matched to a gene. The CDR3 DNA reads as TGTGCCAGCAGCCAAGGCGGGGGGGCGTACGAGCAGTACTTC. Amino acid sequence: CASSQGGGAYEQYF.

The chain couples TRBV12-3 or TRBV12-4 to TRBJ2-7, with D perhaps assigned TRBD1 or TRBD2 (5 bases each). The CDR3 has 13 residues. Trimming pared 2 bases from V and 4 bases from J, leaving 9 bases between. CDR3 loop: CASSLPGPYEQYF. The CDR3 DNA is TGTGCCAGCAGTTTACCGGGACCGTACGAGCAGTACTTC.

DNA of the CDR3: TGCGCCAGCAGCCAAGACTGGACAGCCTCTGGAAACACCATATATTTT. Its translation is CASSQDWTASGNTIYF. The chain recombines TRBV4-1 with TRBJ1-3; D perhaps matches TRBD1 (6 bases). The germline V gene has CDR1 MGHRA and CDR2 YSYEKL. The length of the CDR3 is 16 residues. Trimming stripped 0 bases from V and 0 bases from J, with 9 bases between.

This chain connects TRBV5-1 to TRBJ1-6; tentative D call: TRBD1 (5 bases). This CDR3 spans 14 amino acids. CDR1 is SGHRS, CDR2 YFSETQ, per germline. Deletions cut 1 base from V and 8 bases from J, with 10 bases between. The CDR3 sequence: CASSLPGGDSPLHF. CDR3 nucleotides: TGCGCCAGCAGCTTGCCGGGGGGGGATTCACCCCTCCACTTT.

This chain links TRBV7-2 with TRBJ1-4, with a weak D call TRBD1 (6 bases). Germline V CDR1 and CDR2: SGHTA, FQGNSA. Trimming left V 1 base short and J 4 bases short, with 16 bases between. The CDR3 runs to 17 residues. CDR3 DNA: TGTGCCAGCAGCTTAGGAGTCCGGGGGCAGAGTAATGAAAAACTGTTTTTT. Protein sequence: CASSLGVRGQSNEKLFF.

The chain combines TRBV6-5 with TRBJ1-2; D remains unclear. The CDR3 totals 14 residues. The ends were cut back, 2 bases at V and 8 bases at J, with 15 bases in the middle. The germline CDR1 and CDR2 sequences are MNHEY and SVGAGI. The chain's CDR3 is CASSYTDRPGGYTF. Here the CDR3 DNA reads TGTGCCAGCAGTTACACAGACCGCCCGGGGGGCTACACCTTC.